These 31 T cell receptor beta chains share one sample of origin, sequenced in a study of cytomegalovirus exposure and HLA in healthy donors. PCR primers comprised 60 Vbeta and 13 Jbeta primers. TCRdb's copy holds only in-frame clones and misses some; the assay was immunoSEQ multiplex PCR. The data show 100,000 to 150,000 clones, 65% to 85% seen once. Sequences were obtained from PBMCs. These receptor sequences come from a woman aged 18 to 35 in good health and CMV-seronegative.

In this sample, this clone turned up once. The V and J genes are TRBV30 and TRBJ2-2; D might be TRBD1 (7 bases). V was cut by 6 bases and J by 6 bases, with 17 bases left in between. Germline V gene sequence: CDR1 GTSNPN, CDR2 SVGIG (reference sequence). The CDR3 runs to 14 residues. The CDR3 DNA reads TGTGCCTGCGGGGGCCACAGGGGTCCCGGGGAGCTGTTTTTT. Residues: CACGGHRGPGELFF.

CDR3 region: CASSFDSGSTDTQYF. The CDR3 DNA follows: TGCGCCAGCAGCTTCGATTCTGGCAGCACAGATACGCAGTATTTT. The V and J genes are TRBV5-1 and TRBJ2-3, with D hard to call. This CDR3 has 15 residues. The germline gives CDR1 SGHRS, CDR2 YFSETQ. Trimming took off 2 bases at V and 0 bases at J, with 10 bases between the two ends. Full variable domain (rest looked up from reference TRBV5-1 and TRBJ2-3): KAGVTQTPRYLIKTRGQQVTLSCSPISGHRSVSWYQQTPGQGLQFLFEYFSETQRNKGNFPGRFSGRQFSNSRSEMNVSTLELGDSALYLCASSFDSGSTDTQYFGPGTRLTVL.

The rearrangement joins TRBV25-1 to TRBJ2-1; TRBD1 matches 8 bases. This CDR3 comprises 15 residues. The V and J ends lost 8 bases and 7 bases, in that order; junction bases with no gene match: 13. Germline CDR1 MGHDK, CDR2 SYGVNS. The CDR3 region is CASSSRDRIRNEQFF. The CDR3 DNA is TGTGCCAGCTCTAGCCGGGACAGGATAAGGAATGAGCAGTTCTTC.

In nucleotides, the CDR3 is TGCGCCAGCAGCCCCGGGACAGGGGTTAACGAGCAGTACTTC. This sequence encodes CASSPGTGVNEQYF. V is TRBV4-1 and J is TRBJ2-7; 10 bases are a match to TRBD1. The CDR3 loop spans 14 amino acids. V dropped 4 bases and J dropped 5; count of bases not matched to a gene: 5. From germline, CDR1 is MGHRA and CDR2 YSYEKL.

CDR3 DNA: TGTGCCACCAGTAGCGGGAATCGAGATACGCAGTATTTT. Translating it yields CATSSGNRDTQYF. The genes are TRBV19 and TRBJ2-3, with TRBD2 identical over 8 bases. Trimming at V came to 10 bases and at J to 5 bases, leaving 8 bases not matched to a gene. The CDR3 covers 13 residues. Germline loops: CDR1 LNHDA, CDR2 SQIVND (reference sequence).

The chain uses TRBV6-1 and TRBJ2-5; possible D gene TRBD1, 6 bases. The V and J ends lost 6 bases and 5 bases respectively, with 13 bases between them. The CDR3 extends over 13 amino acids. Germline loops: CDR1 MNHNS, CDR2 SASEGT. The CDR3 protein is CASRWDTEETQYF. As DNA, the CDR3 is TGTGCCAGCAGATGGGACACAGAGGAGACCCAGTACTTC.

The J gene is TRBJ2-2, the V gene TRBV18, with 12 bases fitting TRBD2. CDR3 length: 18 residues. With V trimmed by 3 bases and J by 4 bases, 9 bases remained unmatched. The germline V gene has CDR1 KGHSH and CDR2 LQKENI. The CDR3 here is CASSPSTSGSEGTGELFF. CDR3 nucleotides: TGTGCCAGCTCACCCTCGACTAGCGGGAGCGAGGGCACCGGGGAGCTGTTTTTT.

The chain is built from TRBV5-1 and TRBJ2-5, with D perhaps matching TRBD2 (5 bases). Germline CDR1 reads SGHRS; CDR2 reads YFSETQ. CDR3 length: 13 residues. Trimming removed 6 bases at V and 5 bases at J, with 14 bases between. CDR3 sequence reads: CASNPSSGETQYF. In nucleotides, the CDR3 is TGCGCCAGCAATCCTAGCTCGGGGGAGACCCAGTACTTC. Variable domain in full (rest from reference TRBV5-1 and TRBJ2-5): KAGVTQTPRYLIKTRGQQVTLSCSPISGHRSVSWYQQTPGQGLQFLFEYFSETQRNKGNFPGRFSGRQFSNSRSEMNVSTLELGDSALYLCASNPSSGETQYFGPGTRLLVL.

The rearrangement uses TRBV11-2 and TRBJ2-1; 12 nucleotides match TRBD2. The CDR3 length is 17 residues. Per germline, CDR1 SGHAT and CDR2 FQNNGV. Losses at the gene ends were 2 bases for V and 4 bases for J; bases not matched to a gene: 6. The CDR3 is CASSLLAGGRLYNEQFF. The CDR3 DNA reads TGTGCCAGCAGCTTACTAGCGGGAGGGCGCCTGTACAATGAGCAGTTCTTC. The full variable domain, its missing parts supplied by reference TRBV11-2 and TRBJ2-1, is EAGVAQSPRYKIIEKRQSVAFWCNPISGHATLYWYQQILGQGPKLLIQFQNNGVVDDSQLPKDRFSAERLKGVDSTLKIQPAKLEDSAVYLCASSLLAGGRLYNEQFFGPGTRLTVL.

The J gene is TRBJ2-1, the V gene TRBV5-6, with 9 bases that match TRBD1. The CDR3 spans 15 residues. The J segment lost 8 bases and the V segment lost 0 bases, leaving 6 bases of the junction unmatched. Germline V lookup: CDR1 SGHDT, CDR2 YYEEEE. Here the CDR3 reads CASSLAGTGLYEQFF. The CDR3, as DNA: TGTGCCAGCAGCTTGGCGGGGACAGGGTTATATGAGCAGTTCTTC.

This chain uses TRBV30 with TRBJ2-3; possibly TRBD2 for D (6 bases). Trimming took 1 base from V and 7 from J, leaving 18 bases between them. Germline lookup yields CDR1 GTSNPN and CDR2 SVGIG (reference sequence). The CDR3 is made up of 15 amino acids. Here the CDR3 DNA reads TGTGCCTGGAGTGCAGCCGGGACTGTCACGAATACGCAGTATTTT. Translated: CAWSAAGTVTNTQYF.

The chain is built from TRBV11-2 and TRBJ2-3, with TRBD1 as a possible D gene (6 bases). Deletions cut 5 bases from V and 2 bases from J, with 11 bases between. Germline CDR1 reads SGHAT; CDR2 reads FQNNGV. The CDR3 extends over 14 amino acids. The CDR3 is CASSINRDTDTQYF. CDR3 DNA: TGTGCCAGCAGCATAAACAGGGACACAGATACGCAGTATTTT.

This chain uses TRBV20-1 with TRBJ2-1, with D possibly being TRBD2 (5 bases). The V end was cut by 3 bases, the J end by 14 bases, with 14 bases between. The CDR3 extends over 11 amino acids. The germline CDR1 and CDR2 sequences are DFQATT and SNEGSKA (reference sequence). This chain's CDR3 is CSASGRAREFF. The DNA for the CDR3 is TGCAGTGCTAGTGGGCGGGCCCGGGAGTTCTTC.

The chain uses TRBV4-1 and TRBJ2-5; possible D gene TRBD1, 6 bases. Trimming removed 2 bases from V and 1 base from J, with 17 bases in between. Germline loops: CDR1 MGHRA, CDR2 YSYEKL. CDR3 length equals 17 residues. As DNA, the CDR3 is TGCGCCAGCAGCCAATATCAGGGGACCGGGTTCCAAGAGACCCAGTACTTC. Its protein is CASSQYQGTGFQETQYF.

The chain couples TRBV6-5 to TRBJ2-7; 10 nucleotides agree with TRBD2. The germline gives CDR1 MNHEY, CDR2 SVGAGI. The trim removed 8 bases at V and 1 base at J, leaving 5 bases unmatched. The CDR3 contains 14 residues. CDR3 in DNA: TGTGCCAGCGGACAGCGGGAGGGGTCCTACGAGCAGTACTTC. It yields the protein CASGQREGSYEQYF.

This clone has a handful of counts. The junction departs from germline at one end; a sequencing error may be responsible. The rearrangement uses TRBV18 and TRBJ2-3; 11 nucleotides match TRBD2. Germline V gives CDR1 KGHSH, CDR2 LQKENI. The CDR3 spans 15 residues. The CDR3: CASSPLAGAKDTQYF. Written as DNA, the CDR3 is TGTGCCAGCTCCCCACTAGCGGGAGCAAAGGATACGCAGTATTTT.

V is TRBV6-5 and J is TRBJ2-1; the match to TRBD2 covers 7 bases. This CDR3 contains 15 residues. Germline V gene data show CDR1 as MNHEY and CDR2 as SVGAGI. V was pared by 7 bases and J by 7 bases, with 13 bases of the junction left unmatched. The DNA of the CDR3 is TGTGCCAGCATCCCATTTTTAGGCGGGAGTAATGAGCAGTTCTTC. As protein: CASIPFLGGSNEQFF.

The gene calls are TRBV5-6 and TRBJ2-1, with D possibly matching TRBD2 (7 bases). The CDR3 is 13 amino acids. Germline V gives CDR1 SGHDT, CDR2 YYEEEE. V lost 4 bases and J lost 9, with 14 bases in between. The CDR3 region has the DNA TGTGCCAGCAGCCGAGGGGGGGTGGGTGAGCAGTTCTTC. It encodes CASSRGGVGEQFF.

Only one count was recorded for this clone. CDR3 DNA: TGTGCCAGCAAAGCACAGGGTCCAAGATTCTACGAGCAGTACTTC. Translating gives CASKAQGPRFYEQYF. This chain joins TRBV2 and TRBJ2-7, with a possible D match to TRBD1 (6 bases). This CDR3 comprises 15 residues. The germline gives CDR1 SNHLY, CDR2 FYNNEI. V was pared by 7 bases and J by 3 bases, with 19 bases between.

The rearrangement links TRBV2 to TRBJ1-1; D gene uncertain. V lost 3 bases and J 5 bases, leaving 13 bases between the germline ends. The CDR3 is 14 residues long. Germline CDR1 SNHLY, CDR2 FYNNEI. The CDR3 DNA reads as TGTGCCAGCAGTGACCCGGGGATTGGGACTGAAGCTTTCTTT. Translated, it gives CASSDPGIGTEAFF.

The chain recombines TRBV6-1 with TRBJ2-5; D is possibly TRBD2 (7 bases). V lost 4 bases to trimming and J lost 2 bases, with 14 bases between them. Per the germline V gene, CDR1 is MNHNS and CDR2 is SASEGT. The CDR3 is 15 amino acids. CDR3 protein: CASSGGGGSQETQYF. The DNA for the CDR3 is TGTGCCAGCAGTGGGGGAGGGGGAAGTCAAGAGACCCAGTACTTC.

The V gene is TRBV5-1, the J gene TRBJ1-1; weak D call: TRBD1 (5 bases). This CDR3 contains 13 residues. CDR1 is SGHRS and CDR2 is YFSETQ in the germline V gene. Trimming left V 5 bases short and J 0 bases short, with 8 bases between. CDR3 in DNA: TGCGCCAGCAGGGGGCTGGTGAACACTGAAGCTTTCTTT. Translated, it gives CASRGLVNTEAFF.

This clone was recorded only once. The CDR3: CASSQLSTGLNYGYTF. CDR3 DNA: TGTGCCAGCAGCCAATTATCAACAGGGCTGAACTATGGCTACACCTTC. The chain joins TRBV14 to TRBJ1-2, with D possibly TRBD1 on 6 matching bases. Germline CDR1 and CDR2: SGHDN and FVKESK. This CDR3 has 16 residues. Trimming removed 2 bases at V and 2 bases at J, with 15 bases between.

This clone was seen a handful of times. V is TRBV29-1 and J is TRBJ1-1; 8 nucleotides agree with TRBD1. CDR1 is SQVTM, CDR2 ANQGSEA, per germline. The CDR3 runs to 13 residues. V was clipped by 5 bases and J by 5 bases; unmatched bases: 7. The CDR3 DNA reads as TGCAGCGTTTTTGGACAGGGTCGTACTGAAGCTTTCTTT. It translates to CSVFGQGRTEAFF.

The J gene is TRBJ1-2, the V gene TRBV29-1; weak D call: TRBD1 (5 bases). V was pared by 4 bases and J by 4 bases, with 16 bases between. Germline CDR1 reads SQVTM; CDR2 reads ANQGSEA. The length of the CDR3 is 14 residues. This chain's CDR3 is CSVGGTGGAYGYTF. The DNA for the CDR3 is TGCAGCGTTGGTGGGACTGGGGGAGCCTATGGCTACACCTTC.

V usage is TRBV5-1 and J usage is TRBJ1-1; possible D gene TRBD1, 6 bases. V was trimmed by 5 bases and J by 1 base, leaving 12 bases between them. Germline CDR1 SGHRS, CDR2 YFSETQ. CDR3 length equals 14 residues. The CDR3 region has the DNA TGCGCCAGCAGTTGGGACATGCGGAACACTGAAGCTTTCTTT. Residues: CASSWDMRNTEAFF.

This rearrangement joins TRBV6-5 to TRBJ2-2, with a possible D match to TRBD1 (6 bases). V lost 5 bases to trimming and J lost 5 bases, with 9 bases between them. The CDR3 sequence is 13 residues long. Looked up from germline, CDR1 is MNHEY and CDR2 is SVGAGI. The CDR3 nucleotides read TGTGCCAGCAGTGAAACAGGGACCGGGGAGCTGTTTTTT. The encoded protein is CASSETGTGELFF.

The rearrangement links TRBV5-1 to TRBJ2-2; 9 bases map to TRBD1. This CDR3 spans 15 amino acids. Germline CDR1 SGHRS, CDR2 YFSETQ. Trimming cost V 1 base and J 4 bases; bases outside gene matches: 2. This CDR3 is CASSLRQGVTGELFF. The CDR3 nucleotides are TGCGCCAGCAGCTTGAGACAGGGGGTCACCGGGGAGCTGTTTTTT.

The rearrangement joins TRBV5-6 to TRBJ2-7, with 8 nucleotides matching TRBD2. CDR1 SGHDT and CDR2 YYEEEE come from the germline V gene. V lost 2 bases and J lost 3; bases outside the gene matches: 7. This CDR3 spans 15 amino acids. The CDR3 region has the DNA TGTGCCAGCAGCTTAGTGGGACTAGTTGGCTACGAGCAGTACTTC. It yields the protein CASSLVGLVGYEQYF.

The chain carries TRBV7-6 and TRBJ1-1; D call uncertain. The CDR3 is 15 amino acids. Germline CDR1 is SGHVS and CDR2 is FNYEAQ. Trimming took off 3 bases at V and 4 bases at J, with 15 bases between the two ends. The CDR3 is CASSFNAGEVTEAFF. DNA for the CDR3: TGTGCCAGCAGCTTTAACGCCGGGGAAGTCACTGAAGCTTTCTTT.

The chain joins TRBV4-2 to TRBJ1-1, with 12 nucleotides matching TRBD1. Germline assignment: CDR1 LGHNA and CDR2 YNFKEQ. CDR3 length equals 18 residues. After removal of 0 bases from V and 3 bases from J, the junction contained 8 bases not matched to a gene. The CDR3 spells CASSQDHVGQGADTEAFF. The CDR3 DNA sequence: TGTGCCAGCAGCCAAGATCATGTGGGACAGGGGGCTGACACTGAAGCTTTCTTT.